Detailed here is one T cell receptor (beta chain). Its cognate antigen is unknown. These data come from a study of T-cell memory formation after mild COVID-19. Study-level background: For the most part, TCR clusters were specific to one donor. Study-wide findings and caveats: Memory from before infection featured some responding clones, which suggests cross-reactive memory joined. Chiefly within CM and EM were the contracting CD4+ clones; CD8+ ones were within EMRA.

Germline V gene data show CDR1 as MDHEN and CDR2 as SYDVKM. This CDR3 has 14 residues. V lost 10 bases and J 2 bases, leaving 15 bases between the germline ends. The TCR alpha and TCR beta cDNA libraries, bearing sample barcodes and UMIs, were generated by 5'RACE using constant-segment primers. TCRdb redid the calling of the 5' RACE reads with MiXCR, one entry per CDR3 protein. The sample holds a few hundred thousand distinct CDR3 sequences, 16% seen once. The receptor was derived from a man younger than 35 who had mild COVID-19 (a few samples of this study predate the infection). Cell type and time point are not known. The V call is TRBV28, the J call TRBJ1-3; D is ambiguous. Sequencing was performed on PBMCs or a T cell subset sorted from them (not recorded which). The CDR3 coding sequence is TGTGCCACCAGCCCCTCGCGTGCTGGAAACACCATATATTTT. As protein: CATSPSRAGNTIYF.